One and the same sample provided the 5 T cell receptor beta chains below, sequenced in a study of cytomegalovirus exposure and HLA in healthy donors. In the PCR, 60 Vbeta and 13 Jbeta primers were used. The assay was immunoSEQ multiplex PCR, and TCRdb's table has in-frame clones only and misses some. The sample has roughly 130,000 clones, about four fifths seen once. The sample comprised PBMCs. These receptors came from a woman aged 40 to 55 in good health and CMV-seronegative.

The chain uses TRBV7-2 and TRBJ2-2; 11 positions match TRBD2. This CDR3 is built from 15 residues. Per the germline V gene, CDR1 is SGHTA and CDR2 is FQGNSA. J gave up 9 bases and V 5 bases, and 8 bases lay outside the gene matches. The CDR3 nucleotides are TGTGCCAGCAGCCCATTTAGCGGGAGGGCATGGGAGCTGTTTTTT. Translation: CASSPFSGRAWELFF.

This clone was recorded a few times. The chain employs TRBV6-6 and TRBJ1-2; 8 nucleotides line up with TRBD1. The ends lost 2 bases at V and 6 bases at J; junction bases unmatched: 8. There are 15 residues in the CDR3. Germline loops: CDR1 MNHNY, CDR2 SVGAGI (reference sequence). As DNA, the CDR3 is TGTGCCAGCAGTTACCCATCCTCGGGACAGGATGGCTACACCTTC. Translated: CASSYPSSGQDGYTF.

This CDR3 reads CASSLSRRDEQFF. The CDR3 DNA is TGTGCCAGCAGTTTATCCCGGAGGGATGAGCAGTTCTTC. V is TRBV28 and J is TRBJ2-1, with D perhaps TRBD2 (6 bases). There are 13 residues in the CDR3. V lost 1 base, J lost 8 bases, and 9 bases lay in between. Germline values: CDR1 MDHEN, CDR2 SYDVKM.

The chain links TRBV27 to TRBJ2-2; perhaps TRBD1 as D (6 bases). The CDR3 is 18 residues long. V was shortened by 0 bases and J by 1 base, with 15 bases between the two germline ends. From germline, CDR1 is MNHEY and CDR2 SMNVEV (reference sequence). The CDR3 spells CASSLSLYRDGNTGELFF. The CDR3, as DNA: TGTGCCAGCAGTTTATCGCTCTACAGGGACGGGAACACCGGGGAGCTGTTTTTT.

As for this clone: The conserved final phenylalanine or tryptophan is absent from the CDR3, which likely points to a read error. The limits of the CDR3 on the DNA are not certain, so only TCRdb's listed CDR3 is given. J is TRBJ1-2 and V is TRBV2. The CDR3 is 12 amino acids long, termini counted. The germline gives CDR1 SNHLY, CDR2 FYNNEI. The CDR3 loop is CASSLDGGGLSL.